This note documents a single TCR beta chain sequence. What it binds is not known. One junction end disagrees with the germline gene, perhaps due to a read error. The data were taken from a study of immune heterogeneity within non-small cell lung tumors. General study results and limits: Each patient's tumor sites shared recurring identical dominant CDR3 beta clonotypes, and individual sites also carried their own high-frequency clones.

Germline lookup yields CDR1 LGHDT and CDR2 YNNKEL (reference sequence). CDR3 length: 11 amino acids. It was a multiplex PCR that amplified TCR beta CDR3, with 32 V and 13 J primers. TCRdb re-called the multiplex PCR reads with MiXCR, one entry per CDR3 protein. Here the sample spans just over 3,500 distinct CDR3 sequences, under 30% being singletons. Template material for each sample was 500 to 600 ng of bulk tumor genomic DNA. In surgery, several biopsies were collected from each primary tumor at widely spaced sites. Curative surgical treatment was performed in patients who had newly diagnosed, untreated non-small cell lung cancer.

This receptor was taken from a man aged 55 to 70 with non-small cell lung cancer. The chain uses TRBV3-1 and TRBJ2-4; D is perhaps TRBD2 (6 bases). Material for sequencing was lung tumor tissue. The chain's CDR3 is CASSQGLGWSF. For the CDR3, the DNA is TGTGCCAGCAGCCAAGGACTAGGGTGGTCCTTC.